The 20 T cell receptor beta chains reported below all come from one sample, sequenced in a study of cytomegalovirus exposure and HLA in healthy donors. The PCR ran on 60 Vbeta and 13 Jbeta primers. Libraries were prepared by immunoSEQ multiplex PCR; TCRdb keeps only in-frame clonotypes and omits some of them. The sample has fewer than 200,000 clones; approximately 80% are singletons. Material: PBMCs. These receptors were collected from a female donor in good health and CMV-seronegative.

This chain connects TRBV5-1 to TRBJ1-4, with D perhaps TRBD1 (5 bases). The CDR3 runs to 16 residues. V shed 0 bases and J shed 7 bases, with 16 bases lying between them. Germline CDR1 reads SGHRS; CDR2 reads YFSETQ. CDR3: CASSLVSQGAGEKLFF. CDR3 nucleotides: TGCGCCAGCAGCTTGGTGTCCCAGGGAGCGGGTGAAAAACTGTTTTTT. The full variable domain, completed using reference TRBV5-1 and TRBJ1-4, is KAGVTQTPRYLIKTRGQQVTLSCSPISGHRSVSWYQQTPGQGLQFLFEYFSETQRNKGNFPGRFSGRQFSNSRSEMNVSTLELGDSALYLCASSLVSQGAGEKLFFGSGTQLSVL.

The chain is built from TRBV5-6 and TRBJ1-1; TRBD1 agrees at 7 bases. CDR1 SGHDT and CDR2 YYEEEE come from the germline V gene. After removal of 4 bases from V and 0 bases from J, the junction contained 9 bases not matched to a gene. The CDR3 is made up of 16 amino acids. The CDR3 coding sequence is TGTGCCAGCAGCGGGGCAGGGGGGAGGATGAACACTGAAGCTTTCTTT. The encoded protein is CASSGAGGRMNTEAFF.

The chain has TRBV5-4 and TRBJ2-5; no firm D call. V lost 4 bases and J 7 bases, leaving 8 bases between the germline ends. From germline, CDR1 is SGHNT and CDR2 YYREEE (reference sequence). The CDR3 length is 11 residues. CDR3 residues: CASSSTRTQYF. In DNA form, the CDR3 reads TGTGCCAGCAGCAGCACTCGGACCCAGTACTTC.

This clone was picked up one time. The chain joins TRBV10-3 to TRBJ2-1; 9 positions agree with TRBD2. The CDR3 spans 16 residues. V lost 3 bases, J lost 2 bases, and 5 bases stayed unmatched. Per the germline V gene, CDR1 is ENHRY and CDR2 is SYGVKD. Here the CDR3 reads CAISELAGVAYNEQFF. As DNA, the CDR3 is TGTGCCATCAGTGAATTAGCGGGAGTTGCCTACAATGAGCAGTTCTTC.

This chain joins TRBV5-5 and TRBJ1-4, with D tentatively TRBD1 (6 bases). CDR3 length: 14 amino acids. CDR1 and CDR2 (germline): SGHKS, YYEKEE (reference sequence). Trimming took off 4 bases at V and 4 bases at J, with 11 bases between the two ends. The CDR3 nucleotides are TGTGCCAGCAGCCGACAGGCCAGTAATGAAAAACTGTTTTTT. Residues: CASSRQASNEKLFF.

The rearrangement links TRBV11-3 to TRBJ2-1, with 9 bases matching TRBD1. Germline loops: CDR1 SGHNT, CDR2 YENEEA. Trimming cost V 4 bases and J 3 bases; bases outside gene matches: 7. The CDR3 contains 16 residues. The CDR3 reads CASSSRGTGNYNEQFF. CDR3 nucleotide sequence: TGTGCCAGCAGCTCCCGCGGGACAGGGAACTACAATGAGCAGTTCTTC. Full variable domain (missing parts from reference TRBV11-3 and TRBJ2-1): EAGVVQSPRYKIIEKKQPVAFWCNPISGHNTLYWYLQNLGQGPELLIRYENEEAVDDSQLPKDRFSAERLKGVDSTLKIQPAELGDSAVYLCASSSRGTGNYNEQFFGPGTRLTVL.

The chain couples TRBV7-9 to TRBJ2-1, with 7 bases matching TRBD2. With 5 bases clipped from V and 0 bases from J, the junction kept 10 bases outside the gene matches. The V gene's germline CDR1 is SEHNR and CDR2 FQNEAQ (reference sequence). This CDR3 has 17 residues. The CDR3, as DNA: TGTGCCAGCAGCCCAGGATCGGGACTACTCTCCTACAATGAGCAGTTCTTC. Translating gives CASSPGSGLLSYNEQFF.

J is TRBJ2-6 and V is TRBV5-1; maybe TRBD1 (7 bases). Per the germline V gene, CDR1 is SGHRS and CDR2 is YFSETQ. The CDR3 runs 18 residues. V lost 4 bases and J 2 bases, leaving 19 bases between the germline ends. In nucleotides, the CDR3 is TGCGCCAGCAGCCCGGGAAACCAGGGGGAGGCTGGGGCCAACGTCCTGACTTTC. Translated, it gives CASSPGNQGEAGANVLTF.

The chain has TRBV15 and TRBJ2-3; D is possibly TRBD1 (5 bases). Deletions cut 1 base from V and 14 bases from J, with 16 bases between. CDR1 and CDR2 from the germline V gene are LNHNV and YYDKDF (reference sequence). The CDR3 spans 13 residues. The CDR3 sequence is CATSRAADITSYF. CDR3 sequence (DNA): TGTGCCACCAGCAGAGCTGCGGACATAACTTCGTATTTT.

The sample holds a few counts of this clone. The chain recombines TRBV5-6 with TRBJ1-2; 7 nucleotides agree with TRBD1. The trim removed 1 base at V and 6 bases at J, leaving 12 bases unmatched. CDR3 size: 16 residues. Per the germline V gene, CDR1 is SGHDT and CDR2 is YYEEEE. CDR3 loop: CASSLIDRVVGNGYTF. The CDR3 DNA follows: TGTGCCAGCAGCTTGATCGACAGGGTAGTCGGTAATGGCTACACCTTC.

This rearrangement joins TRBV28 to TRBJ1-2; a possible D gene is TRBD1 (5 bases). CDR1 is MDHEN and CDR2 is SYDVKM in the germline V gene. The CDR3 consists of 14 residues. The V and J ends lost 6 bases and 6 bases respectively, with 17 bases between them. The CDR3 DNA follows: TGTGCCAGCAGCTCAGCCCAGGGAATGGATGGCTACACCTTC. Protein product: CASSSAQGMDGYTF.

On this clone itself: The junction and the germline gene differ at one end; a read error may be behind it. This chain connects TRBV7-7 to TRBJ2-1, with D unresolved. Germline CDR1 and CDR2: SSHAT and FNYEAQ (reference sequence). The length of the CDR3 is 13 residues. CDR3 DNA: TGTGCTAGCAGCTCGGCGGAGCACAATGAGCAGTTCTTC. It translates to CASSSAEHNEQFF.

The chain uses TRBV29-1 and TRBJ2-5, with D possibly TRBD1 on 5 matching bases. Germline V lookup: CDR1 SQVTM, CDR2 ANQGSEA. The CDR3 is 12 amino acids. Trimming cost V 0 bases and J 11 bases, with 13 bases left between them. In nucleotides, the CDR3 is TGCAGCGTTGAAGATGTAGGGGCATCGCAGTACTTC. Its translation is CSVEDVGASQYF. Full variable domain (outside the CDR3, taken from reference TRBV29-1 and TRBJ2-5): SAVISQKPSRDICQRGTSLTIQCQVDSQVTMMFWYRQQPGQSLTLIATANQGSEATYESGFVIDKFPISRPNLTFSTLTVSNMSPEDSSIYLCSVEDVGASQYFGPGTRLLVL.

This CDR3 reads CASSTGGVGNQPQHF. The CDR3 DNA sequence: TGTGCCAGCAGCACAGGGGGAGTTGGCAATCAGCCCCAGCATTTT. The chain has TRBV7-2 and TRBJ1-5, with 8 bases aligning to TRBD1. V trimming: 5 bases; J trimming: 2 bases; junction bases outside the gene matches: 5. The CDR3 length is 15 residues. The germline CDR1 and CDR2 sequences are SGHTA and FQGNSA.

This chain uses TRBV10-3 with TRBJ1-6, with D perhaps TRBD1 (5 bases). The V end was cut by 0 bases, the J end by 10 bases, with 10 bases between. The length of the CDR3 is 14 residues. CDR1 ENHRY and CDR2 SYGVKD come from the germline V gene. CDR3 protein: CAISESTGGSPLHF. CDR3 DNA sequence: TGTGCCATCAGTGAGTCAACGGGGGGATCACCCCTCCACTTT.

This rearrangement joins TRBV7-3 to TRBJ2-6, with D hard to call. The CDR3 runs 15 residues. CDR1 and CDR2 from the germline V gene are SGHTA and FQGTGA. V lost 4 bases and J 2 bases, leaving 9 bases between the germline ends. The CDR3 here is CASSSSRAGANVLTF. DNA for the CDR3: TGTGCCAGCAGCTCCTCGCGAGCTGGGGCCAACGTCCTGACTTTC.

V usage is TRBV28 and J usage is TRBJ1-2; 7 bases match TRBD1. CDR1 and CDR2 (germline): MDHEN, SYDVKM. The CDR3 totals 12 residues. J gave up 4 bases and V 5 bases, and 1 base lay outside the gene matches. CDR3 DNA: TGTGCCAGCAGTACAGGGGCCTATGGCTACACCTTC. The encoded protein is CASSTGAYGYTF.

The J gene is TRBJ2-2, the V gene TRBV10-3; 11 nucleotides match TRBD1. Trimming cost V 9 bases and J 0 bases; bases outside gene matches: 15. Germline CDR1 ENHRY, CDR2 SYGVKD. This CDR3 comprises 19 residues. This CDR3 reads CAIKGLGTGGLTNTGELFF. The CDR3 DNA reads TGTGCCATAAAAGGATTAGGGACAGGGGGGTTGACGAACACCGGGGAGCTGTTTTTT.

The rearrangement joins TRBV2 to TRBJ2-7; TRBD1 agrees at 8 bases. Per germline, CDR1 SNHLY and CDR2 FYNNEI. CDR3 length: 13 amino acids. V lost 5 bases to trimming and J lost 1 base; unmatched junction nucleotides: 1. The CDR3 loop is CASSWDRSYEQYF. CDR3 nucleotide sequence: TGTGCCAGCAGTTGGGACAGGTCCTACGAGCAGTACTTC.

The chain combines TRBV4-1 with TRBJ2-4, with 7 nucleotides matching TRBD1. V dropped 0 bases and J dropped 5; count of bases not matched to a gene: 7. The CDR3 covers 16 residues. The germline gives CDR1 MGHRA, CDR2 YSYEKL. The CDR3: CASSQDTGQGENIQYF. CDR3 DNA: TGCGCCAGCAGCCAAGATACGGGTCAGGGGGAAAACATTCAGTACTTC.